Listed here are 3 T cell receptor beta chains from one sample, sequenced in a study of T cell responses to AZD1222 COVID-19 vaccine listed by TCRdb under 2021. The meaning of the sample's time point label: baseline before first vaccination. The method was the immunoSEQ multiplex PCR assay. The immuneACCESS repertoire file appears here via TCRdb, limited to in-frame rearrangements. These files lack a portion of the clones; in checked studies, under half of the deficit traces to unresolved V genes, and the cause of the others is not known. The sample table lists 97,000 or so clones, about 88% of them with a count of one. The top ten hold approximately 5.1% of the sample. The source was peripheral blood, collected on day 0 of AZD1222 vaccination. The source is an adult in good health.

The V gene is TRBV5-6, the J gene TRBJ1-5; no reliable D call. Germline lookup yields CDR1 SGHDT and CDR2 YYEEEE. This CDR3 has 13 residues. V was pared by 0 bases and J by 5 bases, with 6 bases between. The CDR3 reads CASSLDPDQPQHF. CDR3 bases: TGTGCCAGCAGCTTGGATCCAGATCAGCCCCAGCATTTT.

J is TRBJ1-1 and V is TRBV18; the match to TRBD1 covers 7 bases. The CDR3 loop spans 17 amino acids. The germline gives CDR1 KGHSH, CDR2 LQKENI. Trimming took 1 base from V and 0 from J; bases not matched to a gene: 8. CDR3 loop: CASSPLRDSPMNTEAFF. The CDR3 nucleotides are TGTGCCAGCTCACCACTACGGGACAGTCCCATGAACACTGAAGCTTTCTTT.

The chain links TRBV19 to TRBJ2-7; weak D call: TRBD2 (6 bases). CDR1 and CDR2 (germline): LNHDA, SQIVND (reference sequence). Between the trimmed V and J ends, which lost 8 bases and 3 bases, there was a span of 8 bases. The CDR3 spans 11 residues. In DNA form, the CDR3 reads TGTGCCAGTGGGGACTTCTACGAGCAGTACTTC. It is translated as CASGDFYEQYF. Complete variable domain (other parts from reference TRBV19 and TRBJ2-7): DGGITQSPKYLFRKEGQNVTLSCEQNLNHDAMYWYRQDPGQGLRLIYYSQIVNDFQKGDIAEGYSVSREKKESFPLTVTSAQKNPTAFYLCASGDFYEQYFGPGTRLTVT.